Below are 30 T cell receptor beta chains sequenced from a single sample in a study of neoadjuvant anti-PD-1 for oral cavity cancer. Time point: after neoadjuvant nivolumab, at surgical resection. Libraries were prepared by immunoSEQ multiplex PCR; TCRdb keeps only in-frame clonotypes and omits some of them. Among more than 10,000 clones, about 61% were seen once, and the ten largest hold 2.5% to 3.5%. The sequencing used PBMCs, collected after nivolumab (anti-PD-1) treatment. The receptors derive from a person aged 35-80 years with oral cavity squamous cell carcinoma.

This chain joins TRBV30 and TRBJ1-5, with 9 bases that match TRBD1. This CDR3 comprises 16 residues. Germline CDR1 reads GTSNPN; CDR2 reads SVGIG (reference sequence). V shed 5 bases, J shed 0 bases, and the junction held 8 bases outside the gene matches. DNA of the CDR3: TGTGCCTGGGATGCCAAGACAGGGGGTAGCAATCAGCCCCAGCATTTT. As protein: CAWDAKTGGSNQPQHF.

The sample holds a few counts of this clone. J is TRBJ2-5 and V is TRBV10-3; the match to TRBD2 covers 8 bases. Germline V CDR1 and CDR2: ENHRY, SYGVKD. This CDR3 has 14 amino acids. V shed 3 bases, J shed 4 bases, and the junction held 4 bases outside the gene matches. The CDR3 DNA reads as TGTGCCATCAGTGATGGCCTAGCGGGAGAGACCCAGTACTTC. Its translation: CAISDGLAGETQYF.

A few counts support this clone. V gene TRBV28 combines with J gene TRBJ1-2; 9 positions match TRBD1. Germline V lookup: CDR1 MDHEN, CDR2 SYDVKM. The CDR3 is 15 amino acids. Trimming cost V 3 bases and J 3 bases; bases outside gene matches: 5. The CDR3 is CASSFSTGGDYGYTF. The DNA for the CDR3 is TGTGCCAGCAGTTTCTCTACAGGGGGCGACTATGGCTACACCTTC.

V and J are TRBV4-2 and TRBJ1-3; the D gene is possibly TRBD1 (5 bases). Between the trimmed V and J ends, which lost 4 bases and 1 base, there was a span of 14 bases. The CDR3 length is 16 residues. Germline V gene lookup returns CDR1 LGHNA and CDR2 YNFKEQ. The CDR3 nucleotides are TGTGCCAGCAGCCTTAAAGACAGTGGTTCTGGAAACACCATATATTTT. Translation gives CASSLKDSGSGNTIYF.

The rearrangement uses TRBV6-1 and TRBJ2-3; 8 bases map to TRBD2. The germline CDR1 and CDR2 sequences are MNHNS and SASEGT. The CDR3 length is 14 residues. V shed 5 bases and J 0 bases; nucleotides not matched to a gene: 1. In DNA, the CDR3 is TGTGCCAGCAGTAAGCGGGAGAGCACAGATACGCAGTATTTT. Translating gives CASSKRESTDTQYF.

The CDR3 protein is CASSSGQGAGTDTQYF. CDR3 DNA sequence: TGCGCCAGCAGCTCAGGGCAGGGGGCGGGTACAGATACGCAGTATTTT. This sequence joins TRBV5-1 and TRBJ2-3; 8 positions match TRBD1. This CDR3 region has 16 residues. Germline CDR1 and CDR2: SGHRS and YFSETQ. Germline trimming cut 3 bases from V and 3 bases from J; bases unmatched to any gene: 9.

The V and J genes are TRBV11-2 and TRBJ2-7; TRBD2 is a possible D gene (6 bases). The CDR3 extends over 16 amino acids. The V end was cut by 3 bases, the J end by 2 bases, with 17 bases between. Germline V CDR1 and CDR2: SGHAT, FQNNGV. CDR3 nucleotide sequence: TGTGCCAGCAGCTTCTTCCCCAGGGACTTTACCTACGAGCAGTACTTC. This sequence encodes CASSFFPRDFTYEQYF.

The chain joins TRBV7-2 to TRBJ2-7; D is uncertain. The V end lost 5 bases, the J end lost 4 bases, and 15 bases lay between the germline ends. The CDR3 is 14 residues long. Germline CDR1 and CDR2: SGHTA and FQGNSA. The chain's CDR3 is CASSGWERRYEQYF. The DNA of the CDR3 is TGTGCCAGCAGCGGGTGGGAACGGAGATACGAGCAGTACTTC.

This rearrangement joins TRBV5-1 to TRBJ2-7; 8 bases line up with TRBD1. The CDR3 is made up of 14 amino acids. V trimming: 5 bases; J trimming: 0 bases; junction bases outside the gene matches: 4. The germline CDR1 and CDR2 sequences are SGHRS and YFSETQ. The CDR3 here is CASRAGQVSYEQYF. In DNA form, the CDR3 reads TGCGCCAGCAGGGCGGGACAGGTCTCCTACGAGCAGTACTTC.

The V gene is TRBV6-5, the J gene TRBJ2-7; D remains ambiguous. In germline, CDR1 is MNHEY, CDR2 SVGAGI. The ends were cut back, 1 base at V and 3 bases at J, with 10 bases in the middle. This CDR3 region has 14 residues. Here the CDR3 reads CASSYLPGFYEQYF. The CDR3 DNA reads TGTGCCAGCAGTTACTTGCCAGGATTCTACGAGCAGTACTTC.

The V and J genes are TRBV10-3 and TRBJ1-5; perhaps TRBD1 as D (5 bases). This CDR3 has 15 residues. The V gene's germline CDR1 is ENHRY and CDR2 SYGVKD. V lost 0 bases and J lost 0, with 6 bases in between. The CDR3 spells CAISESQGSNQPQHF. The CDR3 DNA reads as TGTGCCATCAGTGAGTCCCAGGGTAGCAATCAGCCCCAGCATTTT.

The CDR3 is CATGGGLEIHEQYF. CDR3 coding DNA: TGTGCCACCGGGGGGGGGCTGGAGATACACGAGCAGTACTTC. This rearrangement joins TRBV9 to TRBJ2-7, with 8 bases matching TRBD2. From germline, CDR1 is SGDLS and CDR2 YYNGEE. The CDR3 is made up of 14 amino acids. V trimming: 9 bases; J trimming: 5 bases; junction bases outside the gene matches: 13.

The V gene is TRBV2, the J gene TRBJ2-3; 14 positions agree with TRBD2. V lost 7 bases to trimming and J lost 6 bases; unmatched junction nucleotides: 15. CDR3 size: 18 residues. CDR1 and CDR2 (germline): SNHLY, FYNNEI. DNA for the CDR3: TGTGCCAGCAATACCGGGACTAGCGGGAGTGTTGGCGTGGATACGCAGTATTTT. Protein sequence: CASNTGTSGSVGVDTQYF.

This chain joins TRBV6-1 and TRBJ2-3; 7 bases agree with TRBD1. Germline lookup yields CDR1 MNHNS and CDR2 SASEGT. V lost 5 bases to trimming and J lost 0 bases; unmatched junction nucleotides: 2. The CDR3 runs to 14 residues. The CDR3: CASSQGGSTDTQYF. In DNA, the CDR3 is TGTGCCAGCAGTCAAGGGGGCAGCACAGATACGCAGTATTTT.

V usage is TRBV7-9 and J usage is TRBJ2-1; maybe TRBD1 (5 bases). Germline CDR1 is SEHNR and CDR2 is FQNEAQ (reference sequence). Trimming shortened V by 6 bases and J by 4 bases, and 10 bases separated the two germline ends. The CDR3 has 13 amino acids. CDR3 loop: CASSRQGYNEQFF. The CDR3 region has the DNA TGTGCCAGCAGTAGGCAGGGTTACAATGAGCAGTTCTTC.

This chain connects TRBV25-1 to TRBJ2-7; 8 nucleotides agree with TRBD2. The CDR3 extends over 15 amino acids. The V gene's germline CDR1 is MGHDK and CDR2 SYGVNS. After removal of 3 bases from V and 3 bases from J, the junction contained 7 bases not matched to a gene. CDR3 nucleotides: TGTGCCAGCAGTGACTCCGGGACTAGACACTACGAGCAGTACTTC. This sequence encodes CASSDSGTRHYEQYF.

This clone occurred once. The J gene is TRBJ2-3, the V gene TRBV9; D not resolved. Germline V gene lookup returns CDR1 SGDLS and CDR2 YYNGEE. The CDR3 sequence is 12 residues long. Between the trimmed V and J ends, which lost 0 bases and 5 bases, there was a span of 4 bases. CDR3 DNA sequence: TGTGCCAGCAGCGTAGAGGGAGATACGCAGTATTTT. Translation: CASSVEGDTQYF. Full variable domain (remainder filled in from reference TRBV9 and TRBJ2-3): DSGVTQTPKHLITATGQRVTLRCSPRSGDLSVYWYQQSLDQGLQFLIQYYNGEERAKGNILERFSAQQFPDLHSELNLSSLELGDSALYFCASSVEGDTQYFGPGTRLTVL.

The rearrangement joins TRBV9 to TRBJ2-1, with D perhaps matching TRBD1 (6 bases). Per germline, CDR1 SGDLS and CDR2 YYNGEE. This CDR3 is built from 12 residues. Trimming removed 0 bases from V and 10 bases from J, with 8 bases in between. The CDR3 sequence is CASSVVDREQFF. The CDR3 DNA reads as TGTGCCAGCAGCGTAGTGGACAGAGAGCAGTTCTTC.

This chain connects TRBV9 to TRBJ1-1, with unresolved D. From germline, CDR1 is SGDLS and CDR2 YYNGEE. The CDR3 loop spans 15 amino acids. V lost 0 bases and J 0 bases, leaving 9 bases between the germline ends. DNA of the CDR3: TGTGCCAGCAGCGTAGATCAGATTCTGAACACTGAAGCTTTCTTT. Its protein is CASSVDQILNTEAFF.

J is TRBJ2-7 and V is TRBV6-6, with 12 nucleotides matching TRBD2. Germline V gene data show CDR1 as MNHNY and CDR2 as SVGAGI (reference sequence). V gave up 5 bases and J gave up 3 bases; unmatched junction bases: 5. This CDR3 contains 15 residues. The CDR3 loop reads CASSQGTSGLYEQYF. The CDR3 region has the DNA TGTGCCAGCAGTCAGGGGACTAGCGGGCTCTACGAGCAGTACTTC.

A few counts support this clone. The rearrangement uses TRBV29-1 and TRBJ1-1; possibly TRBD1 for D (5 bases). The V gene's germline CDR1 is SQVTM and CDR2 ANQGSEA. The CDR3 has 16 residues. With 6 bases removed from V and 4 bases from J, the gap between germline ends came to 24 bases. The CDR3 loop reads CSVSIFQGARGTEAFF. CDR3 coding DNA: TGCAGCGTCTCCATTTTCCAGGGAGCGAGGGGCACTGAAGCTTTCTTT.

The chain carries TRBV5-4 and TRBJ2-2, with 9 nucleotides matching TRBD2. This CDR3 has 15 amino acids. Trimming at V came to 3 bases and at J to 1 base, leaving 1 base not matched to a gene. Germline loops: CDR1 SGHNT, CDR2 YYREEE (reference sequence). This chain's CDR3 is CASSSTSGNTGELFF. DNA of the CDR3: TGTGCCAGCAGCTCGACTAGCGGGAACACCGGGGAGCTGTTTTTT.

The rearrangement uses TRBV9 and TRBJ2-7; possible D gene TRBD2, 6 bases. The CDR3 is made up of 15 amino acids. Germline-derived CDR1 and CDR2 are SGDLS and YYNGEE. V was trimmed by 4 bases and J by 2 bases, leaving 16 bases between them. The CDR3 protein is CASSPARRGPYEQYF. CDR3 nucleotides: TGTGCCAGCAGCCCCGCCCGGCGGGGCCCCTACGAGCAGTACTTC.

In DNA form, the CDR3 reads TGTGCCAGCAGGTCGGCAGGGGCGGGAAACACCATATATTTT. Translation gives CASRSAGAGNTIYF. The chain is built from TRBV28 and TRBJ1-3; D may be TRBD1 (6 bases). Trimming left V 6 bases short and J 4 bases short, with 13 bases between. The CDR3 contains 14 residues. The germline CDR1 and CDR2 sequences are MDHEN and SYDVKM.

The chain couples TRBV19 to TRBJ2-2; 7 bases map to TRBD1. J lost 2 bases, V lost 5 bases, and 5 bases had no gene match. CDR1 LNHDA and CDR2 SQIVND come from the germline V gene (reference sequence). This CDR3 region has 15 residues. The CDR3, as DNA: TGTGCCAGTAGTGTGGGACAGTATAACACCGGGGAGCTGTTTTTT. It translates to CASSVGQYNTGELFF.

This clone was counted only a few times. This chain connects TRBV5-4 to TRBJ2-7, with 9 bases matching TRBD1. The CDR3 is 16 amino acids. The germline V gene encodes CDR1 SGHNT and CDR2 YYREEE (reference sequence). The junction had 11 bases not matched to a gene; V was cut back by 3 bases and J by 4 bases. The CDR3 bases are TGTGCCAGCAGCTCGCCATCGGGACAGGGTCAATACGAGCAGTACTTC. Amino acids: CASSSPSGQGQYEQYF.

This sequence joins TRBV30 and TRBJ1-5, with D possibly TRBD1 on 5 matching bases. Deletions cut 1 base from V and 6 bases from J, with 13 bases between. The CDR3 has 14 residues. The germline V gene has CDR1 GTSNPN and CDR2 SVGIG (reference sequence). CDR3 in amino acids: CAWSESRGGQPQHF. The CDR3 bases are TGTGCCTGGAGTGAGTCAAGGGGAGGTCAGCCCCAGCATTTT.

The chain recombines TRBV29-1 with TRBJ2-5; 10 bases line up with TRBD2. CDR3 length: 13 amino acids. J gave up 5 bases and V 3 bases, and 3 bases lay outside the gene matches. Germline V gives CDR1 SQVTM, CDR2 ANQGSEA. The CDR3 coding sequence is TGCAGCGTTGATCTAGCGGGAGACGAGACCCAGTACTTC. This gives the protein CSVDLAGDETQYF.

This clone is deemed medium-sized (0.01 to 0.1%). The J gene is TRBJ1-2, the V gene TRBV6-1; D uncertain. V dropped 8 bases and J dropped 8 bases, with 15 bases sitting between them. Germline V gene data show CDR1 as MNHNS and CDR2 as SASEGT. The CDR3 is made up of 12 amino acids. The CDR3 DNA reads as TGTGCCAGCCCCTGGAGGGTGTGGGGCTACACCTTC. Translated, it gives CASPWRVWGYTF.

V is TRBV5-1 and J is TRBJ2-7; 7 bases align to TRBD2. Looked up from germline, CDR1 is SGHRS and CDR2 is YFSETQ. The CDR3 length is 13 residues. V dropped 4 bases and J dropped 5; count of bases not matched to a gene: 6. CDR3 sequence reads: CASSASGAHEQYF. CDR3 nucleotides: TGCGCCAGCAGCGCTAGCGGAGCCCACGAGCAGTACTTC.